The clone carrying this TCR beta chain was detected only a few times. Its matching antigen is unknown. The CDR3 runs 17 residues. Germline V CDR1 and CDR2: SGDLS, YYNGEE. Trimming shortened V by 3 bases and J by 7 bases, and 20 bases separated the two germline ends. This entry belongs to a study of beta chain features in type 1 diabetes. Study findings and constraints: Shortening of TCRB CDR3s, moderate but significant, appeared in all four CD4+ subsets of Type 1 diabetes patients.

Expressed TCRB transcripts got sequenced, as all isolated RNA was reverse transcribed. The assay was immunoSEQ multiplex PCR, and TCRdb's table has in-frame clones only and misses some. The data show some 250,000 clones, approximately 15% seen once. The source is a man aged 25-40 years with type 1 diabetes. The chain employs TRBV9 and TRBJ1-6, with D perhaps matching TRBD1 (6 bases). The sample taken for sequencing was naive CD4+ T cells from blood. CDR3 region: CASSAVGTQGSNSPLHF. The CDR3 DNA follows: TGTGCCAGCAGCGCAGTTGGGACCCAGGGGTCCAATTCACCCCTCCACTTT.